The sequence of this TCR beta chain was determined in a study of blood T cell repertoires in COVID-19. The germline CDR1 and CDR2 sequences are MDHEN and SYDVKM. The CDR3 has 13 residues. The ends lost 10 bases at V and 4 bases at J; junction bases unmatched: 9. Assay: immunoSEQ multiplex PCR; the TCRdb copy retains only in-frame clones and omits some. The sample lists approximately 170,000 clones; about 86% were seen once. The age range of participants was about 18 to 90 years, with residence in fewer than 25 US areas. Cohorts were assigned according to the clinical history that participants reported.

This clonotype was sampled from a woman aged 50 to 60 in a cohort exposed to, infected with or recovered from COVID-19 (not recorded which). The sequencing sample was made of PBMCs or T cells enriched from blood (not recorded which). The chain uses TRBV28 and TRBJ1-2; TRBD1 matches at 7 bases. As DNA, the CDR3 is TGTGCCATCGTAACACAGGGGCTCTATGGCTACACCTTC. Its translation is CAIVTQGLYGYTF.